Each of the 19 T cell receptor beta chains below was sequenced from the same sample in a study of T cell repertoires in cytomegalovirus infection. TCRdb analysed the reads with MiXCR anew, one entry per CDR3 protein. This table holds roughly 150,000 distinct CDR3 sequences, approximately 30% found once. No antigen has been assigned to these receptors. Source: CD8+ T cells from cultured PBMCs, taken from culture after CMV antigen stimulation. These receptors originate from a human donor in good health (CMV status not recorded). Some clones in this sample may be carry-over from other donors' samples.

This clonotype came up a few times. The V and J genes are TRBV7-9 and TRBJ2-7, with D hard to call. The CDR3 sequence is 13 residues long. V was shortened by 6 bases and J by 0 bases, with 9 bases between the two germline ends. From germline, CDR1 is SEHNR and CDR2 FQNEAQ (reference sequence). CDR3 nucleotide sequence: TGTGCCAGCAGTTCTACTTTCTCCTACGAGCAGTACTTC. Encoded protein: CASSSTFSYEQYF.

This clonotype was seen more than once but under ten times. The gene calls are TRBV7-8 and TRBJ2-2, with a weak D call TRBD2 (5 bases). Trimming took off 4 bases at V and 2 bases at J, with 8 bases between the two ends. Germline values: CDR1 SGHVS, CDR2 FQNEAQ. This CDR3 is built from 14 residues. As DNA, the CDR3 is TGTGCCAGCAGCTCACGACTAAACACCGGGGAGCTGTTTTTT. This encodes CASSSRLNTGELFF.

This clonotype appeared a few times. This chain links TRBV6-5 with TRBJ2-7, with 8 bases identical to TRBD1. CDR1 and CDR2 from the germline V gene are MNHEY and SVGAGI. V gave up 0 bases and J gave up 5 bases; unmatched junction bases: 3. CDR3 size: 14 residues. CDR3 sequence reads: CASSYSTGAHEQYF. CDR3 bases: TGTGCCAGCAGTTACTCGACAGGGGCCCACGAGCAGTACTTC.

The table lists this clonotype with a few counts. CDR3 sequence reads: CASSNINEKLFF. CDR3 bases: TGTGCCAGCAGCAACATAAATGAAAAACTGTTTTTT. The chain has TRBV7-6 and TRBJ1-4; D is unclear. The germline V gene encodes CDR1 SGHVS and CDR2 FNYEAQ. The V gene lost 5 bases and the J gene lost 5 bases, with 6 bases spanning the gap. The CDR3 spans 12 residues.

The chain combines TRBV4-3 with TRBJ2-7, with D possibly being TRBD2 (5 bases). CDR3 length equals 14 residues. Germline CDR1 is LGHNA and CDR2 is YSLEER. V gave up 1 base and J gave up 1 base, with 8 bases separating them. The CDR3 loop reads CASSQVGRSYEQYF. CDR3 coding DNA: TGCGCCAGCAGCCAAGTAGGGAGATCCTACGAGCAGTACTTC.

The chain combines TRBV7-9 with TRBJ2-5, with a possible D match to TRBD1 (6 bases). The germline V gene encodes CDR1 SEHNR and CDR2 FQNEAQ (reference sequence). This CDR3 is built from 14 residues. The V end lost 5 bases, the J end lost 0 bases, and 10 bases lay between the germline ends. CDR3: CASSQTGYQETQYF. In nucleotides, the CDR3 is TGTGCCAGCAGCCAAACAGGGTACCAAGAGACCCAGTACTTC.

The rearrangement uses TRBV3-1 and TRBJ1-2; maybe TRBD1 (5 bases). The V gene's germline CDR1 is LGHDT and CDR2 YNNKEL (reference sequence). The length of the CDR3 is 15 residues. V lost 4 bases to trimming and J lost 2 bases, with 14 bases between them. The CDR3 region is CASSLGGNTNYGYTF. CDR3 nucleotides: TGTGCCAGCAGCCTGGGGGGGAATACAAACTATGGCTACACCTTC.

This clonotype showed up just a few times. CDR3 DNA sequence: TGTGCCATCGAGGACGGGGGGTCCTACGAGCAGTACTTC. Translation gives CAIEDGGSYEQYF. This chain uses TRBV10-3 with TRBJ2-7, with 7 positions matching TRBD2. V lost 8 bases and J lost 1; bases outside the gene matches: 5. CDR3 length: 13 amino acids. CDR1 is ENHRY, CDR2 SYGVKD, per germline.

Details on this clonotype: A much larger clonotype is one base distant, so this may be a read error. V gene TRBV7-6 combines with J gene TRBJ2-7; 7 bases are a match to TRBD2. Per the germline V gene, CDR1 is SGHVS and CDR2 is FNYEAQ. The CDR3 contains 15 residues. The J segment lost 2 bases and the V segment lost 1 base, leaving 5 bases of the junction unmatched. The CDR3 loop reads CASSLVGGSAYEQYF. CDR3 sequence (DNA): TGTGCCAGCAGCTTAGTGGGGGGGTCCGCCTACGAGCAGTACTTC.

V usage is TRBV7-9 and J usage is TRBJ2-7, with 9 bases matching TRBD1. The length of the CDR3 is 18 residues. The ends lost 3 bases at V and 6 bases at J; junction bases unmatched: 18. Germline V CDR1 and CDR2: SEHNR, FQNEAQ (reference sequence). The CDR3 loop is CASSFPMTPGQGVGEQYF. Here the CDR3 DNA reads TGTGCCAGCAGCTTCCCAATGACACCGGGACAGGGAGTTGGCGAGCAGTACTTC.

This clonotype was counted a few times. The chain has TRBV28 and TRBJ2-5, with D unresolved. Germline CDR1 is MDHEN and CDR2 is SYDVKM. There are 12 residues in the CDR3. Deletions cut 6 bases from V and 7 bases from J, with 12 bases between. Written as DNA, the CDR3 is TGTGCCAGCAGCCCGGGCGTACTGACCCAGTACTTC. This codes for CASSPGVLTQYF.

The genes are TRBV25-1 and TRBJ1-1, with a tentative D call TRBD1 (5 bases). Germline assignment: CDR1 MGHDK and CDR2 SYGVNS. V lost 4 bases, J lost 4 bases, and 7 bases lay in between. The CDR3 has 12 amino acids. CDR3 sequence reads: CASSGGATEAFF. CDR3 coding DNA: TGTGCCAGCAGTGGGGGCGCCACTGAAGCTTTCTTT.

There are a few counts of this clonotype. The rearrangement joins TRBV20-1 to TRBJ1-3; 8 nucleotides match TRBD1. This CDR3 has 15 residues. Losses at the gene ends were 3 bases for V and 0 bases for J; bases not matched to a gene: 4. Germline CDR1 is DFQATT and CDR2 is SNEGSKA (reference sequence). The CDR3 nucleotides read TGCAGTGCTAGCGACAGGGGCAGCTCTGGAAACACCATATATTTT. Amino acids: CSASDRGSSGNTIYF.

The chain links TRBV7-9 to TRBJ2-7, with D perhaps matching TRBD1 (5 bases). Germline values: CDR1 SEHNR, CDR2 FQNEAQ (reference sequence). V was clipped by 1 base and J by 7 bases, with 11 bases between them. The CDR3 consists of 13 residues. In nucleotides, the CDR3 is TGTGCCAGCAGCTTAGTTGCAGGGCGGGAGCAGTACTTC. This gives the protein CASSLVAGREQYF.

This clonotype was seen a handful of times. The chain employs TRBV27 and TRBJ2-1, with D uncertain. Trimming stripped 0 bases from V and 9 bases from J, with 21 bases between. The CDR3 loop spans 17 amino acids. Germline assignment: CDR1 MNHEY and CDR2 SMNVEV (reference sequence). The CDR3 region has the DNA TGTGCCAGCAGTTTATCGGCGTCAGCCTCTTCCTACGGTGAGCAGTTCTTC. It specifies CASSLSASASSYGEQFF.

This chain links TRBV20-1 with TRBJ1-5; D is possibly TRBD1 (6 bases). CDR1 DFQATT and CDR2 SNEGSKA come from the germline V gene (reference sequence). The CDR3 sequence is 16 residues long. V was cut by 3 bases and J by 5 bases, with 20 bases left in between. The CDR3 sequence: CSASGFQGRWDQPQHF. CDR3 nucleotides: TGCAGTGCTAGCGGGTTTCAGGGGCGCTGGGATCAGCCCCAGCATTTT.

J is TRBJ2-3 and V is TRBV19; D possibly corresponds to TRBD1 (6 bases). The germline V and J ends were trimmed by 5 bases and 2 bases, with 11 bases remaining between them. This CDR3 contains 14 residues. CDR1 and CDR2 (germline): LNHDA, SQIVND (reference sequence). The DNA for the CDR3 is TGTGCCAGTAGTCCACAGGGTCTCACAGATACGCAGTATTTT. This translates into CASSPQGLTDTQYF.

This clonotype was seen ten or more times. The chain links TRBV27 to TRBJ1-2; 9 bases agree with TRBD1. The CDR3 has 15 amino acids. Unmatched junction bases numbered 8, after V lost 5 bases and J lost 4 bases. The germline gives CDR1 MNHEY, CDR2 SMNVEV (reference sequence). The CDR3 DNA is TGTGCCAGCAGTCCCGGGACAGGGCGCCTCTATGGCTACACCTTC. Translating it yields CASSPGTGRLYGYTF.

This clonotype was seen more than once but under ten times. The chain joins TRBV12-3 or TRBV12-4 to TRBJ2-7, with TRBD2 matching 8 bases. V lost 2 bases and J lost 4; bases outside the gene matches: 4. The CDR3 has 14 amino acids. The CDR3 coding sequence is TGTGCCAGCAGTTTAAGGGCTAGCGGGTACGAGCAGTACTTC. It translates to CASSLRASGYEQYF.